This TCR beta chain appears in the sequencing data of a study of blood T cell repertoires in COVID-19. The overall study: Spain, Italy and the United States supplied samples that represented acute and convalescent COVID-19.

Under the authors' procedure: Cell counts per sample came from amplifying reference gene primers. Libraries were prepared by immunoSEQ multiplex PCR; TCRdb keeps only in-frame clonotypes and omits some of them. That table supplies the V and J calls and clone size; D and trimming were determined from the DNA. Of 110,000 or so clones detected, around 85% appear once; the ten largest clones hold about 1.6%. Germline CDR1 and CDR2: SGHTA and FQGNSA. The CDR3 loop spans 18 amino acids. The junction had 12 bases not matched to a gene; V was cut back by 2 bases and J by 3 bases. The source material was peripheral blood. The origin of this receptor is a man between 50 and 59 years old with acute or convalescent COVID-19. The chain is built from TRBV7-2 and TRBJ2-7; 11 nucleotides line up with TRBD2. The CDR3 loop is CASSLTAPTTSGGYEQYF. In nucleotides, the CDR3 is TGTGCCAGCAGCTTAACCGCCCCAACTACTAGCGGGGGCTACGAGCAGTACTTC.